This T cell receptor beta chain is drawn from a study of T cell responses to AZD1222 COVID-19 vaccine. The CDR3 runs to 15 residues. Trimming cost V 5 bases and J 9 bases, with 20 bases left between them. Germline lookup yields CDR1 SEHNR and CDR2 FQNEAQ (reference sequence). Worth noting for this clone: Its matching antigen is unknown.

Study observations and caveats: Spike-specific TCR breadth and depth grew following two AZD1222 doses. The donor cohort was predominantly white British with a female majority, and clonal diversity may have been underestimated. Every sample of the repertoires postdated the peak T cell response.

TCRdb's table, derived via immunoSEQ multiplex PCR, lists solely in-frame clones and lacks some. The table shows around 120,000 clones, with roughly 90% occurring only once. The chain employs TRBV7-9 and TRBJ2-1, with D tentatively TRBD2 (7 bases). This TCR was recovered from an adult who received the AZD1222 COVID-19 vaccine. Sequencing was performed on peripheral blood, taken 28 days after the second AZD1222 dose. The CDR3 nucleotides read TGTGCCAGCAGCCCGAAGGGGGGGAGGATGGGTGAGCAGTTCTTC. Translated, it gives CASSPKGGRMGEQFF.